This T cell receptor beta chain is drawn from a study of T cell responses to AZD1222 COVID-19 vaccine. Study outcomes and limitations: A reported finding is that nearly half of spike-specific TCRs target unmutated variant regions. Repertoires were collected only later (after the peak T cell response had occurred). Spike-specific TCR breadth and depth were elevated following two AZD1222 doses. Possibly, clonal diversity was underestimated; donors were largely white British and included more females.

Regarding this clone: No antigen is known for it.

The repertoire was sequenced with immunoSEQ multiplex PCR; TCRdb's copy has only in-frame clones and lacks some. Among 95,000 to 150,000 clones listed, around 89% were seen once. Trimming took off 0 bases at V and 0 bases at J, with 9 bases between the two ends. CDR3 length: 16 residues. CDR1 is MGHRA, CDR2 YSYEKL, per germline. This clonotype was sampled from an adult in good health. The specimen was peripheral blood, collected on day 0 of AZD1222 vaccination. The chain recombines TRBV4-1 with TRBJ2-1; no clear D. The CDR3 DNA reads as TGCGCCAGCAGCCAAGAAGGCCGGAGCTCCTACAATGAGCAGTTCTTC. This translates into CASSQEGRSSYNEQFF.